The rows below give T cell receptor beta chains drawn from one sample of a study of T cells expressing NK-cell markers. Following a re-call of the 5' RACE reads, TCRdb has one entry per CDR3 protein and lacks DNA. The sample holds about 380,000 distinct CDR3 sequences. The material sequenced was blood T cells: a sorted CD56 or NKG2C T cell subset, CD4+ or CD8+ T cells, or bulk PBMC T cells (not recorded which). All receptors derive from a man aged 18-69 years in good health. CDR3s include the opening cysteine and the closing phenylalanine or tryptophan.

18	TRBJ2-3	TRBV11-1	CASSLSTSGGAKTDTQYF
15	TRBJ2-2	TRBV6-1	CASSRITGGTGELFF
15	TRBJ1-5	TRBV2	CASSEEQIGNQPQHF
14	TRBJ1-2	TRBV20-1	CSLEEQGKVYGYTF
16	TRBJ1-2	TRBV20-1	CSAKKGTASSNYGYTF
14	TRBJ2-7	TRBV12-3/TRBV12-4	CASSLAYPGREQYF
16	TRBJ2-1	TRBV11-3	CASSLVGGDSYNEQFF
13	TRBJ1-6	TRBV20-1	CSASQGKGSPLHF
14	TRBJ1-5	TRBV5-6	CASSLEGKGQPQHF
17	TRBJ1-6	TRBV5-5	CASSTLGRSSYNSPLHF
17	TRBJ2-2	TRBV5-6	CASSRGGRTPNTGELFF
16	TRBJ2-3	TRBV6-1	CASSEALGTGTDTQYF
14	TRBJ2-5	TRBV28	CASSLLQGGETQYF
15	TRBJ2-5	TRBV18	CASSATGGKRETQYF
14	TRBJ1-1	TRBV6-5	CASSYVGGGWGAFF
17	TRBJ1-5	TRBV7-2	CASSPTLLGARNQPQHF
15	TRBJ1-5	TRBV3-1	CASSQAGETNQPQHF
15	TRBJ2-7	TRBV6-2/TRBV6-3	CAIRLIGTGSYEQYF
12	TRBJ2-7	TRBV12-3/TRBV12-4	CASSLKPYEQYF
16	TRBJ2-1	TRBV7-8	CASSPGGGGDYNEQFF
17	TRBJ2-5	TRBV9	CASSVAFRGPDQETQYF
16	TRBJ2-3	TRBV5-1	CASSVGFGVVTDTQYF
16	TRBJ2-2	TRBV5-1	CASRRTSGPVTGELFF
15	TRBJ2-7	TRBV4-1	CASSQGPPGAYEQYF
12	TRBJ1-1	TRBV10-3	CAISASTGSVFF
15	TRBJ1-3	TRBV20-1	CSARDFGHSGNTIYF
16	TRBJ2-6	TRBV2	CASNRVPISGANVLTF
17	TRBJ1-6	TRBV9	CASSPGDYFSYNSPLHF
17	TRBJ1-2	TRBV6-5	CASSYRRSGQGVNGYTF
15	TRBJ1-5	TRBV28	CAASAGASNNQPQHF
15	TRBJ2-5	TRBV29-1	CSVDPATGFGETQYF
14	TRBJ2-1	TRBV13	CASSKTSGGPQQFF
14	TRBJ1-4	TRBV19	CASSPRPFHEKLFF
13	TRBJ2-5	TRBV20-1	CSASRQIQETQYF
14	TRBJ2-3	TRBV7-2	CASSLMGWGTVTYF
16	TRBJ2-3	TRBV3-1	CASSQLAGVVADTQYF
14	TRBJ2-2	TRBV25-1	CASWSTANTGELFF
14	TRBJ2-3	TRBV12-3/TRBV12-4	CASSSQRRKDTQYF
15	TRBJ1-4	TRBV18	CACSDLDSINEKLFF
15	TRBJ2-5	TRBV28	CASSGQGASEETQYF
14	TRBJ1-5	TRBV20-1	CSASNWQANQPQHF
18	TRBJ2-3	TRBV7-3	CASSLTASGGASTDTQYF
13	TRBJ2-7	TRBV5-1	CASSSQTNYEQYF
17	TRBJ2-7	TRBV12-3/TRBV12-4	CASSLVGLAGGPGEQYF
15	TRBJ2-1	TRBV10-2	CASKSGTPTYNEQFF
16	TRBJ1-1	TRBV18	CASSPLGQGSNTEAFF
13	TRBJ1-1	TRBV12-3/TRBV12-4	CASSGRMNTEAFF
14	TRBJ2-7	TRBV2	CASSPNQGYHEQYF
20	TRBJ2-6	TRBV6-2/TRBV6-3	CATTLNRSGTGGAGANVLTF
15	TRBJ1-3	TRBV12-3/TRBV12-4	CASRNPGNPGNTIYF
14	TRBJ2-3	TRBV20-1	CSARVSRGADTQYF
15	TRBJ2-7	TRBV19	CASRSRGTGEYEQYF
16	TRBJ2-7	TRBV9	CASSVGISRTGDEQYF
17	TRBJ2-1	TRBV6-1	CASSRSGTGVPYNEQFF
13	TRBJ2-7	TRBV29-1	CSYRGGGATGEYF